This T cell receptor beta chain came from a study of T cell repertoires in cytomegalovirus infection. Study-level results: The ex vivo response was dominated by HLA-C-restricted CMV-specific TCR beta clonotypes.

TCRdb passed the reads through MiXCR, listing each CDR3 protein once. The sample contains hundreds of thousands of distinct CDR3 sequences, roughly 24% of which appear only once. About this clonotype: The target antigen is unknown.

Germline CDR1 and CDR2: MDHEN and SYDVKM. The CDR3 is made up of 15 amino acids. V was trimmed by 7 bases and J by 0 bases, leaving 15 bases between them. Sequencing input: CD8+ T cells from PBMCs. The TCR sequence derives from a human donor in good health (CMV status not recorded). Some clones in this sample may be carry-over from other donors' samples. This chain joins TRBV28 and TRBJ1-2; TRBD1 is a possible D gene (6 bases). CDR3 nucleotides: TGTGCCAGCACCTTAATGGACAGCGCTAACTATGGCTACACCTTC. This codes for CASTLMDSANYGYTF.